These 21 T cell receptor beta chains were all obtained from the same sample, sequenced in a study of beta chain features in type 1 diabetes. No antigens are known for them. Reverse transcribing all isolated RNA meant expressed TCRB transcripts were sequenced. Data came from immunoSEQ multiplex PCR; TCRdb stores just in-frame clones and leaves some out. The sample includes about 650,000 clones, roughly 12% of them seen just once. Findings and caveats of the study: TCRB CDR3s were moderately but significantly shorter in Type 1 diabetes patients in all four CD4+ subsets.

The sample taken for sequencing was naive CD4+ T cells from blood. These receptors were taken from a man under 40 with type 1 diabetes.

The V gene is TRBV5-6, the J gene TRBJ1-1; no firm D call. CDR1 is SGHDT and CDR2 is YYEEEE in the germline V gene. The ends were cut back, 4 bases at V and 0 bases at J, with 10 bases in the middle. This CDR3 contains 14 residues. CDR3 sequence: CASSLERLNTEAFF. CDR3 nucleotides: TGTGCCAGCAGCCTGGAAAGGTTGAACACTGAAGCTTTCTTT.

This clone has a handful of counts. The chain has TRBV29-1 and TRBJ1-2; 7 bases align to TRBD1. This CDR3 contains 17 residues. Trimming cost V 3 bases and J 8 bases; bases outside gene matches: 21. The germline CDR1 and CDR2 sequences are SQVTM and ANQGSEA. The CDR3 here is CSVDSAEVAGGGGGYTF. CDR3 DNA: TGCAGCGTTGACTCAGCTGAGGTGGCAGGGGGAGGAGGAGGCTACACCTTC.

This chain links TRBV19 with TRBJ1-3; tentatively, D is TRBD1 (5 bases). The V end was cut by 3 bases, the J end by 0 bases, with 12 bases between. The CDR3 totals 16 residues. Germline CDR1 and CDR2: LNHDA and SQIVND (reference sequence). The CDR3 here is CASSISRATSGNTIYF. DNA for the CDR3: TGTGCCAGTAGTATTTCCAGGGCGACCTCTGGAAACACCATATATTTT.

This clone was found a few times. The rearrangement uses TRBV29-1 and TRBJ2-4; tentatively, D is TRBD1 or TRBD2 (5 bases each). The CDR3 is made up of 14 amino acids. V gave up 4 bases and J gave up 2 bases, with 12 bases separating them. CDR1 is SQVTM and CDR2 is ANQGSEA in the germline V gene. CDR3 sequence reads: CSVVPGTSKNIQYF. The CDR3 DNA follows: TGCAGCGTTGTCCCCGGGACCTCCAAAAACATTCAGTACTTC.

This clone was counted a few times. The chain employs TRBV6-5 and TRBJ1-2; D gene unclear. CDR1 and CDR2 (germline): MNHEY, SVGAGI. With 6 bases removed from V and 3 bases from J, the gap between germline ends came to 14 bases. The CDR3 is made up of 14 amino acids. The DNA for the CDR3 is TGTGCCAGCAGCCCCAGGACCGTGGACTATGGCTACACCTTC. Translated, it gives CASSPRTVDYGYTF.

The chain carries TRBV5-1 and TRBJ1-2; TRBD1 matches 9 bases. J lost 8 bases, V lost 0 bases, and 11 bases had no gene match. The CDR3 totals 16 residues. Germline CDR1 is SGHRS and CDR2 is YFSETQ. The CDR3 loop is CASSLEAGTGLRGYTF. The CDR3 coding sequence is TGCGCCAGCAGCTTGGAAGCCGGGACAGGGTTGAGAGGCTACACCTTC. Full variable domain (outside the CDR3, taken from reference TRBV5-1 and TRBJ1-2): KAGVTQTPRYLIKTRGQQVTLSCSPISGHRSVSWYQQTPGQGLQFLFEYFSETQRNKGNFPGRFSGRQFSNSRSEMNVSTLELGDSALYLCASSLEAGTGLRGYTFGSGTRLTVV.

The table lists this clone with a few counts. This chain links TRBV7-2 with TRBJ2-3, with no clear D. The length of the CDR3 is 12 residues. Per germline, CDR1 SGHTA and CDR2 FQGNSA. V was cut by 5 bases and J by 5 bases, with 8 bases left in between. The chain's CDR3 is CASSPSVDTQYF. The DNA for the CDR3 is TGTGCCAGCAGCCCGTCGGTAGATACGCAGTATTTT.

A word on this clone: Distinct nucleotide sequences in the sample also encode this CDR3. The chain uses TRBV12-5 and TRBJ2-2; D gene unclear. The V and J ends lost 4 bases and 4 bases respectively, with 4 bases between them. CDR1 is LGHNT and CDR2 is FRNRAP in the germline V gene. The CDR3 consists of 12 residues. The CDR3 spells CASGWGTGELFF. The CDR3 nucleotides read TGTGCTAGTGGTTGGGGCACCGGGGAGCTGTTTTTT.

The chain links TRBV9 to TRBJ2-1; D is ambiguous. This CDR3 is built from 15 residues. Germline CDR1 SGDLS, CDR2 YYNGEE. Between the trimmed V and J ends, which lost 0 bases and 0 bases, there was a span of 7 bases. CDR3 nucleotide sequence: TGTGCCAGCAGCGTAGGTCGTAGCTCCTACAATGAGCAGTTCTTC. It is translated as CASSVGRSSYNEQFF. Full variable domain (rest looked up from reference TRBV9 and TRBJ2-1): DSGVTQTPKHLITATGQRVTLRCSPRSGDLSVYWYQQSLDQGLQFLIQYYNGEERAKGNILERFSAQQFPDLHSELNLSSLELGDSALYFCASSVGRSSYNEQFFGPGTRLTVL.

This clone showed up just a few times. The rearrangement joins TRBV15 to TRBJ2-2; 8 bases are shared with TRBD2. Germline V lookup: CDR1 LNHNV, CDR2 YYDKDF (reference sequence). The V and J ends lost 5 bases and 7 bases, in that order; junction bases with no gene match: 12. The CDR3 sequence is 16 residues long. The CDR3: CATSRPGRGRDGELFF. In nucleotides, the CDR3 is TGTGCCACCAGCCGCCCCGGGAGGGGAAGGGACGGGGAGCTGTTTTTT. Full variable domain (outside the CDR3, taken from reference TRBV15 and TRBJ2-2): DAMVIQNPRYQVTQFGKPVTLSCSQTLNHNVMYWYQQKSSQAPKLLFHYYDKDFNNEADTPDNFQSRRPNTSFCFLDIRSPGLGDTAMYLCATSRPGRGRDGELFFGEGSRLTVL.

This clone was found a few times. CDR3 protein: CASSYSSGGARETQYF. CDR3 in DNA: TGCGCCAGCAGCTACTCTAGCGGGGGGGCCAGAGAGACCCAGTACTTC. J is TRBJ2-5 and V is TRBV5-1; 12 bases are shared with TRBD2. Germline V gives CDR1 SGHRS, CDR2 YFSETQ. V trimming: 3 bases; J trimming: 4 bases; junction bases outside the gene matches: 7. The CDR3 totals 16 residues.

This clone was counted between two and nine times. The chain is built from TRBV7-2 and TRBJ2-7; 9 nucleotides align to TRBD1. The germline CDR1 and CDR2 sequences are SGHTA and FQGNSA. The CDR3 covers 14 residues. Unmatched junction bases numbered 8, after V lost 5 bases and J lost 6 bases. The DNA of the CDR3 is TGTGCCAGCAGCCGTGGGACAGGGCGCTTCGAGCAGTACTTC. Amino acid sequence: CASSRGTGRFEQYF.

The chain combines TRBV11-2 with TRBJ2-1; 7 nucleotides align to TRBD1. There are 15 residues in the CDR3. Per the germline V gene, CDR1 is SGHAT and CDR2 is FQNNGV. The V and J ends lost 5 bases and 6 bases, in that order; junction bases with no gene match: 10. The CDR3 protein is CASSPGTAPVNEQFF. CDR3 DNA: TGTGCCAGCAGCCCTGGGACAGCTCCGGTCAATGAGCAGTTCTTC.

This clone was detected only a few times. V and J are TRBV28 and TRBJ2-7, with 7 nucleotides matching TRBD1. The V segment lost 7 bases and the J segment 4 bases; nucleotides outside the gene matches: 7. Germline V lookup: CDR1 MDHEN, CDR2 SYDVKM. The CDR3 totals 13 residues. The CDR3 here is CASTRDRQYEQYF. CDR3 DNA: TGTGCCAGCACCCGGGACAGACAATACGAGCAGTACTTC.

This clone was detected a few times. This rearrangement joins TRBV19 to TRBJ2-2; D is possibly TRBD1 (6 bases). Germline lookup yields CDR1 LNHDA and CDR2 SQIVND (reference sequence). Trimming stripped 6 bases from V and 2 bases from J, with 16 bases between. The CDR3 spans 16 residues. The CDR3 DNA is TGTGCCAGTAGACAGTTTACAGGGTTCAACACCGGGGAGCTGTTTTTT. Its protein product is CASRQFTGFNTGELFF.

The chain has TRBV29-1 and TRBJ1-2; D not resolved. This CDR3 is 11 amino acids long. Germline values: CDR1 SQVTM, CDR2 ANQGSEA. With 7 bases removed from V and 2 bases from J, the gap between germline ends came to 8 bases. The CDR3 reads CSALANYGYTF. The CDR3 DNA sequence: TGCAGCGCCCTTGCCAACTATGGCTACACCTTC.

This clone was seen a few times. The CDR3 sequence: CASSLETGVGYTF. CDR3 sequence (DNA): TGTGCCAGCAGCTTAGAAACTGGGGTCGGCTACACCTTC. This chain links TRBV7-3 with TRBJ1-2; no firm D call. V was pared by 2 bases and J by 8 bases, with 12 bases between. Germline V gene lookup returns CDR1 SGHTA and CDR2 FQGTGA. The CDR3 spans 13 residues.

The genes are TRBV10-3 and TRBJ1-6; D ambiguous. The CDR3 has 13 residues. The germline CDR1 and CDR2 sequences are ENHRY and SYGVKD. Trimming removed 4 bases from V and 9 bases from J, with 10 bases in between. Here the CDR3 reads CAISGQGRSPLHF. DNA of the CDR3: TGTGCCATCAGTGGCCAAGGGCGTTCACCCCTCCACTTT.

Of note for this clone: The same CDR3 can be traced to other DNA sequences in this sample. V usage is TRBV20-1 and J usage is TRBJ2-5; tentative D call: TRBD2 (5 bases). The V and J ends lost 4 bases and 4 bases respectively, with 7 bases between them. CDR1 and CDR2 from the germline V gene are DFQATT and SNEGSKA (reference sequence). This CDR3 is built from 11 residues. Here the CDR3 DNA reads TGCAGTGCTATAGGAGGAGAGACCCAGTACTTC. It specifies CSAIGGETQYF.

This clone was seen only a few times. The chain carries TRBV6-6 and TRBJ2-3; D is possibly TRBD1 or TRBD2 (5 bases each). The CDR3 contains 14 residues. Trimming left V 8 bases short and J 9 bases short, with 21 bases between. Germline lookup yields CDR1 MNHNY and CDR2 SVGAGI (reference sequence). Written as DNA, the CDR3 is TGTGCCAGCTCCGGGACGCGGGCCGGTGGCACGCAGTATTTT. Protein product: CASSGTRAGGTQYF.

Notes on this clone: Other DNA sequences in this sample translate to the same CDR3. The chain carries TRBV5-1 and TRBJ1-4; D is uncertain. V shed 1 base and J shed 0 bases, with 4 bases lying between them. This CDR3 region has 14 residues. Germline loops: CDR1 SGHRS, CDR2 YFSETQ. The CDR3 loop reads CASSLSTTNEKLFF. In DNA form, the CDR3 reads TGCGCCAGCAGCTTGTCAACAACTAATGAAAAACTGTTTTTT.